What follows are 25 T cell receptor beta chains derived from one specimen sequenced in a study of vaccination and CD4 T cells after COVID-19. Oncomine TCR Beta short-read sequencing was applied to DNA from cultured CD4+ T cells. A single record per CDR3 protein comes from TCRdb applying MiXCR to the PCR reads. The data contain some 16,000 distinct CDR3 sequences, about 50% of them singletons. The antigens for these receptors are not known. Documented time point: late sampling 161 to 241 days after vaccination in a few convalescent patients. The treatment was: roughly 10-day PBMC culture with coronavirus spike peptide pools or control peptides (ViraFEST assay). The material sequenced was CD4+ T cells from blood, cultured in vitro, taken about 7 months after SARS-CoV-2 vaccination. These receptors originate from a human donor who had recovered from COVID-19.

This clonotype was detected only once. The CDR3 bases are TGTGCCAGCAGCTTACTTCGGAATAATTCACCCCTCCACTTT. Its translation is CASSLLRNNSPLHF. This chain links TRBV7-9 with TRBJ1-6; D remains ambiguous. The germline gives CDR1 SEHNR, CDR2 FQNEAQ (reference sequence). Trimming pared 2 bases from V and 5 bases from J, leaving 7 bases between. This CDR3 has 14 residues.

This chain links TRBV15 with TRBJ1-1, with D unresolved. V dropped 1 base and J dropped 5 bases, with 5 bases sitting between them. The germline CDR1 and CDR2 sequences are LNHNV and YYDKDF (reference sequence). The CDR3 extends over 12 amino acids. The CDR3 DNA reads TGTGCCACCAGCAGAGGTTATACTGAAGCTTTCTTT. This codes for CATSRGYTEAFF. The complete variable domain, with remaining parts taken from reference TRBV15 and TRBJ1-1, reads DAMVIQNPRYQVTQFGKPVTLSCSQTLNHNVMYWYQQKSSQAPKLLFHYYDKDFNNEADTPDNFQSRRPNTSFCFLDIRSPGLGDTAMYLCATSRGYTEAFFGQGTRLTVV.

This chain joins TRBV11-2 and TRBJ2-5, with 10 bases aligning to TRBD2. CDR1 is SGHAT and CDR2 is FQNNGV in the germline V gene. V was clipped by 8 bases and J by 5 bases; unmatched bases: 11. The CDR3 spans 15 residues. Here the CDR3 reads CASARAGGPFETQYF. CDR3 DNA: TGTGCCAGCGCACGAGCGGGGGGGCCCTTCGAGACCCAGTACTTC.

The gene calls are TRBV6-1 and TRBJ1-1, with D maybe TRBD1 (5 bases). Per the germline V gene, CDR1 is MNHNS and CDR2 is SASEGT. Trimming stripped 2 bases from V and 2 bases from J, with 12 bases between. The CDR3 extends over 15 amino acids. This chain's CDR3 is CASSETITGNTEAFF. As DNA, the CDR3 is TGTGCCAGCAGTGAAACGATTACAGGTAACACTGAAGCTTTCTTT.

This clonotype was seen more than once but under ten times. The genes are TRBV4-3 and TRBJ2-7, with D tentatively TRBD2 (5 bases). V was shortened by 0 bases and J by 7 bases, with 13 bases between the two germline ends. CDR1 is LGHNA and CDR2 is YSLEER in the germline V gene. This CDR3 comprises 14 residues. CDR3 sequence: CASSQEGGSGEQYF. The CDR3 nucleotides are TGCGCCAGCAGCCAAGAAGGTGGCTCGGGGGAGCAGTACTTC.

The chain links TRBV5-6 to TRBJ2-3, with TRBD2 matching 13 bases. Germline CDR1 and CDR2: SGHDT and YYEEEE. There are 16 residues in the CDR3. V shed 4 bases and J 2 bases; nucleotides not matched to a gene: 4. CDR3 loop: CASSRLAGGNTDTQYF. CDR3 bases: TGTGCCAGCAGCCGACTAGCGGGGGGCAACACAGATACGCAGTATTTT.

V gene TRBV7-9 combines with J gene TRBJ1-2; tentative D call: TRBD1 (5 bases). The CDR3 is made up of 12 amino acids. Germline V lookup: CDR1 SEHNR, CDR2 FQNEAQ (reference sequence). Trimming stripped 5 bases from V and 12 bases from J, with 16 bases between. Here the CDR3 reads CASSRDGLVHTF. CDR3 coding DNA: TGTGCCAGCAGCAGGGACGGCCTTGTCCACACCTTC.

This chain joins TRBV7-2 and TRBJ2-3, with TRBD2 identical over 8 bases. The CDR3 loop spans 15 amino acids. V was pared by 3 bases and J by 1 base, with 3 bases of the junction left unmatched. Germline loops: CDR1 SGHTA, CDR2 FQGNSA. The CDR3 DNA is TGTGCCAGCAGCTTTAGCGGGGTTGGCACAGATACGCAGTATTTT. Translation: CASSFSGVGTDTQYF. Full variable domain (missing parts from reference TRBV7-2 and TRBJ2-3): GAGVSQSPSNKVTEKGKDVELRCDPISGHTALYWYRQSLGQGLEFLIYFQGNSAPDKSGLPSDRFSAERTGGSVSTLTIQRTQQEDSAVYLCASSFSGVGTDTQYFGPGTRLTVL.

This clonotype has a handful of counts. The chain employs TRBV24-1 and TRBJ1-1; D is ambiguous. Trimming left V 5 bases short and J 1 base short, with 13 bases between. Per germline, CDR1 KGHDR and CDR2 SFDVKD. This CDR3 contains 15 residues. CDR3 amino acids: CATSGAGAANTEAFF. For the CDR3, the DNA is TGTGCCACCAGTGGGGCCGGAGCAGCGAACACTGAAGCTTTCTTT.

The chain recombines TRBV23-1 with TRBJ1-2; D gene uncertain. TRBV23-1 is an ORF, and what it does is uncertain. This CDR3 spans 16 amino acids. V was clipped by 5 bases and J by 0 bases, with 16 bases between them. CDR3 sequence (DNA): TGCGCCAGCAGTGAGGGTGCCGACCCCGCTAACTATGGCTACACCTTC. This encodes CASSEGADPANYGYTF.

The chain carries TRBV5-1 and TRBJ1-2; D unclear. The CDR3 runs 15 residues. Germline CDR1 SGHRS, CDR2 YFSETQ. V was pared by 0 bases and J by 2 bases, with 11 bases between. The chain's CDR3 is CASSLDSRANYGYTF. DNA for the CDR3: TGCGCCAGCAGCTTGGATTCGCGTGCAAACTATGGCTACACCTTC.

The gene calls are TRBV2 and TRBJ2-7; 12 nucleotides agree with TRBD2. This CDR3 comprises 15 residues. Germline V gives CDR1 SNHLY, CDR2 FYNNEI. V lost 6 bases, J lost 2 bases, and 5 bases stayed unmatched. This CDR3 reads CASRQASGGAYEQYF. In nucleotides, the CDR3 is TGTGCCAGCAGGCAAGCTAGCGGGGGGGCCTACGAGCAGTACTTC.

This clonotype came up a few times. This rearrangement joins TRBV7-8 to TRBJ1-1; maybe TRBD1 (6 bases). CDR1 and CDR2 (germline): SGHVS, FQNEAQ. This CDR3 is built from 18 residues. V was shortened by 0 bases and J by 1 base, with 18 bases between the two germline ends. In nucleotides, the CDR3 is TGTGCCAGCAGCTTAGCGGGGGGCTCCGGGACGCCGAACACTGAAGCTTTCTTT. It encodes CASSLAGGSGTPNTEAFF.

The chain uses TRBV5-6 and TRBJ2-5; tentative D call: TRBD2 (5 bases). The CDR3 length is 15 residues. Germline CDR1 is SGHDT and CDR2 is YYEEEE. Trimming took 3 bases from V and 5 from J, leaving 17 bases between them. The CDR3 bases are TGTGCCAGCAGCTCAAAGCCGCGGGTCCCCGAGACCCAGTACTTC. As protein: CASSSKPRVPETQYF.

The chain uses TRBV6-1 and TRBJ2-3, with D perhaps TRBD1 or TRBD2 (6 bases each). The CDR3 spans 14 residues. CDR1 MNHNS and CDR2 SASEGT come from the germline V gene. Between the trimmed V and J ends, which lost 1 base and 5 bases, there was a span of 10 bases. The CDR3 DNA is TGTGCCAGCAGTGAAGGGGGGGCCAGAGATACGCAGTATTTT. Residues: CASSEGGARDTQYF.

This rearrangement joins TRBV24-1 to TRBJ2-1; unclear D gene. CDR3 size: 15 residues. Trimming removed 6 bases from V and 0 bases from J, with 11 bases in between. Germline V gene lookup returns CDR1 KGHDR and CDR2 SFDVKD. CDR3 sequence: CATSSLRVSYNEQFF. The CDR3 nucleotides are TGTGCCACCAGTTCCCTCCGGGTCTCCTACAATGAGCAGTTCTTC.

This clonotype was recorded once. This chain uses TRBV10-3 with TRBJ2-1; 8 bases are shared with TRBD2. CDR1 ENHRY and CDR2 SYGVKD come from the germline V gene. The V segment lost 6 bases and the J segment 2 bases; nucleotides outside the gene matches: 3. The CDR3 covers 14 residues. Here the CDR3 reads CAISLAGPYNEQFF. CDR3 DNA sequence: TGTGCCATCAGCTTAGCGGGGCCCTACAATGAGCAGTTCTTC.

J is TRBJ2-1 and V is TRBV2; the match to TRBD2 covers 7 bases. The CDR3 loop spans 17 amino acids. The germline V gene encodes CDR1 SNHLY and CDR2 FYNNEI. J lost 5 bases, V lost 6 bases, and 16 bases had no gene match. The CDR3 loop reads CASSVLTGAGDHNEQFF. CDR3 bases: TGTGCCAGCAGCGTCCTAACTGGTGCGGGAGACCACAATGAGCAGTTCTTC.

This chain's CDR3 is CASSPPRGRRDYGYTF. For the CDR3, the DNA is TGTGCCAGCAGTCCCCCCCGGGGCAGGCGGGACTATGGCTACACCTTC. This sequence joins TRBV21-1 and TRBJ1-2; TRBD1 is the table's D call, not checked against the DNA. TRBV21-1 counts as a pseudogene. The CDR3 loop spans 16 amino acids.

This chain connects TRBV20-1 to TRBJ1-6, with 7 bases that match TRBD1. With 2 bases clipped from V and 8 bases from J, the junction kept 9 bases outside the gene matches. From germline, CDR1 is DFQATT and CDR2 SNEGSKA (reference sequence). The CDR3 totals 15 residues. The CDR3 DNA follows: TGCAGTGCTAGAAAGGGGGCGCGGGTGGATTCACCCCTCCACTTT. The encoded protein is CSARKGARVDSPLHF.

V is TRBV20-1 and J is TRBJ2-1, with 10 bases lining up with TRBD2. V dropped 1 base and J dropped 8; count of bases not matched to a gene: 5. Germline V lookup: CDR1 DFQATT, CDR2 SNEGSKA (reference sequence). The CDR3 is 14 amino acids. CDR3 in DNA: TGCAGTGCTAGAGTCCTAGCGGGGGTTCATGAGCAGTTCTTC. Amino acid sequence: CSARVLAGVHEQFF.

V is TRBV7-2 and J is TRBJ2-3, with TRBD2 matching over 8 bases. CDR3 length: 16 amino acids. Germline-derived CDR1 and CDR2 are SGHTA and FQGNSA. Losses at the gene ends were 1 base for V and 2 bases for J; bases not matched to a gene: 5. CDR3 sequence: CASSLGTSRTTDTQYF. The CDR3 DNA sequence: TGTGCCAGCAGCTTAGGGACTAGCCGAACCACAGATACGCAGTATTTT.

This clonotype was seen more than once but under ten times. The chain has TRBV20-1 and TRBJ2-3; D is possibly TRBD1 or TRBD2 (5 bases each). This CDR3 has 15 amino acids. Germline V gene lookup returns CDR1 DFQATT and CDR2 SNEGSKA (reference sequence). V was cut by 4 bases and J by 2 bases, with 16 bases left in between. CDR3 sequence: CSAKERDPPTDTQYF. The DNA for the CDR3 is TGCAGTGCTAAAGAACGGGACCCACCCACAGATACGCAGTATTTT.

The chain carries TRBV15 and TRBJ2-5; possibly TRBD1 or TRBD2 for D (7 bases each). This CDR3 has 15 amino acids. Per germline, CDR1 LNHNV and CDR2 YYDKDF (reference sequence). The V and J ends lost 1 base and 2 bases respectively, with 11 bases between them. The CDR3 region is CATSRGRGGQETQYF. The CDR3 DNA reads as TGTGCCACCAGCAGAGGCAGGGGGGGACAAGAGACCCAGTACTTC.

V is TRBV5-3 and J is TRBJ2-7; the D is unclear. TRBV5-3 is flagged as an ORF with uncertain function. V was trimmed by 0 bases and J by 0 bases, leaving 7 bases between them. The CDR3 is 14 amino acids. CDR3 sequence (DNA): TGTGCCAGAAGCTTGGCGTCGGACTCCTACGAGCAGTACTTC. Amino acid sequence: CARSLASDSYEQYF.